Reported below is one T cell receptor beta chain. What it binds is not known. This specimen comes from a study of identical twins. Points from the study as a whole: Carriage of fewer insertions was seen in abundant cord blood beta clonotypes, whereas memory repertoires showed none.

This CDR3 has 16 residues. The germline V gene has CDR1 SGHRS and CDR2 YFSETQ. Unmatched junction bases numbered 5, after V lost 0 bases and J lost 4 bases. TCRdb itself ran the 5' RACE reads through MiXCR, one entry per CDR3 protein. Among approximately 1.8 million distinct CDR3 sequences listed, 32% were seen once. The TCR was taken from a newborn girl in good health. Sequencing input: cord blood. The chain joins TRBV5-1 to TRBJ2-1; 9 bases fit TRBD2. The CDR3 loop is CASSLVISGSYNEQFF. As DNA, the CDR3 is TGCGCCAGCAGCTTGGTGATTAGCGGGAGTTACAATGAGCAGTTCTTC.